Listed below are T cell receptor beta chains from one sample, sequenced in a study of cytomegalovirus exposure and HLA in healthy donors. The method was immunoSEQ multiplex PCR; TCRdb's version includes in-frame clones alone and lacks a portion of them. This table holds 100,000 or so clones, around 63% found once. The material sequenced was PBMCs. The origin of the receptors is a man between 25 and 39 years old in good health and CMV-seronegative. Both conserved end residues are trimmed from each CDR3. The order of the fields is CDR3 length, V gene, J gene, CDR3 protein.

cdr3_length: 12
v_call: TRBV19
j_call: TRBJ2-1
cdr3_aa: ASSLPGTPIGQF

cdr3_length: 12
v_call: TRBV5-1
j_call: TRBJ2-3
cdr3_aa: ASSLGQGADTQY

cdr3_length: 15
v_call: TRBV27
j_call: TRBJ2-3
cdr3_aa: ASSLSPGQGATDTQY

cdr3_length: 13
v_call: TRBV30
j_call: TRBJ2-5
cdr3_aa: AWSVLAGVPETQY

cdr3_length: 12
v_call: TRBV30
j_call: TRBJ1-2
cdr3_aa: AWTRLSSGYGYT

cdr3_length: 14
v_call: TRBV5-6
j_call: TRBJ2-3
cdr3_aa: ASSYSPLRGIDTQY

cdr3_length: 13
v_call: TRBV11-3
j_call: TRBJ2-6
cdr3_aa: ASSFDSSGANVLT

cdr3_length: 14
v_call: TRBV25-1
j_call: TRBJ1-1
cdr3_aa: ASSTYYRDRGTEAF

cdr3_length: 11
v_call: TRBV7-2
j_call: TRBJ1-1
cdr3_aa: ASSLTGDTEAF

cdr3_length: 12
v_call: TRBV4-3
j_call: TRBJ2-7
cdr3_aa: ASSQDWQGYEQY

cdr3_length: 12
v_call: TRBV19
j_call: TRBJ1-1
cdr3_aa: ASTQGGVGTEAF